This T cell receptor (beta chain) was recorded in a study of cytomegalovirus exposure and HLA in healthy donors. General study results and limits: The authors enumerated under 200 TCR beta chains as linked to cytomegalovirus. TCR sequences were mostly rare, though some public TCRs occurred in many donors. Subsequent analysis found a tendency for first-cohort TCR clusters to co-occur within the approximately 130 validation repertoires.

The donors were in the approximately 130-subject validation cohort, distinct from the roughly 600-subject first cohort. The protocol was immunoSEQ multiplex PCR, while the TCRdb copy is restricted to in-frame clones and leaves out a portion. The table includes about 130,000 clones, 89% detected once. V was cut by 6 bases and J by 2 bases, with 14 bases left in between. The CDR3 loop spans 15 amino acids. From germline, CDR1 is MNHEY and CDR2 SVGAGI. Note on this clone: Its antigen is still unknown.

What was sequenced was PBMCs. The chain employs TRBV6-5 and TRBJ2-1, with D possibly being TRBD2 (6 bases). This sequence originates from a woman aged 18-29 years in good health and CMV-seropositive. In nucleotides, the CDR3 is TGTGCCAGCAGGACGGGGGAGTCCCCCTACAATGAGCAGTTCTTC. Its protein product is CASRTGESPYNEQFF.